This record concerns one TCR beta chain sequence. This sample is part of a study of identical twins. CDR3 size: 11 residues. V lost 5 bases, J lost 12 bases, and 11 bases lay in between. Germline V lookup: CDR1 MDHEN, CDR2 SYDVKM. MiXCR was run by TCRdb on the 5' RACE reads, yielding one entry per CDR3 protein. This repertoire shows a few hundred thousand distinct CDR3 sequences, about 18% found once; its top ten account for less than 15%. V usage is TRBV28 and J usage is TRBJ1-5, with a weak D call TRBD1 (5 bases). The sequence derives from a man between 50 and 59 years old in good health. The specimen sequenced was naive T cells sorted from blood. CDR3 in DNA: TGTGCCAGCAGTAGCTGGACAAACCAGCATTTT. This sequence encodes CASSSWTNQHF.